The clone carrying this TCR beta chain was seen more than once but under ten times. Germline V CDR1 and CDR2: SGHVS, FQNEAQ. This CDR3 is 15 amino acids long. The V end lost 4 bases, the J end lost 0 bases, and 13 bases lay between the germline ends. The data originate from a study of tumor-infiltrating lymphocytes in localized non-small cell lung cancer. Using immunoSEQ multiplex PCR, the repertoire was profiled, and TCRdb retains in-frame clones only, with some absent. The sample has some 5,500 clones, about 71% seen once. The source of this sequence is a human donor with non-small cell lung cancer. V is TRBV7-8 and J is TRBJ2-7; D gene ambiguous. The sequenced sample was uninvolved lung tissue not adjacent to the tumor. The DNA for the CDR3 is TGTGCCAGCAGCTCTAGACGCTATGCCTCCTACGAGCAGTACTTC. Its translation: CASSSRRYASYEQYF.